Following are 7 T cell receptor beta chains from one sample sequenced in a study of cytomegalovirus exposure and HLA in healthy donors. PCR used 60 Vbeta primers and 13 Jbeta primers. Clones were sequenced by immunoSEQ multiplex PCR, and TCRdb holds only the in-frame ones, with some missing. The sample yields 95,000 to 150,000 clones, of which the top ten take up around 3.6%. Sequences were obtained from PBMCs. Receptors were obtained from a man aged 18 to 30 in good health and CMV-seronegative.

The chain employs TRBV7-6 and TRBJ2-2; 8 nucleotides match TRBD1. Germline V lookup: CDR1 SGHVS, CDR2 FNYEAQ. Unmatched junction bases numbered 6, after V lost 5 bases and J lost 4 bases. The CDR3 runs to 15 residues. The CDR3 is CASSIPQGGTGELFF. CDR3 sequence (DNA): TGTGCCAGCAGCATTCCACAGGGGGGCACCGGGGAGCTGTTTTTT.

CDR3 sequence: CASSQEGRRGLKDYGYTF. The CDR3 DNA reads TGTGCCAGCAGCCAAGAAGGTCGCAGGGGGTTAAAGGACTATGGCTACACCTTC. This chain joins TRBV4-2 and TRBJ1-2; 7 bases map to TRBD1. Trimming removed 0 bases from V and 3 bases from J; junction bases left unmatched: 13. CDR1 and CDR2 (germline): LGHNA, YNFKEQ. The CDR3 consists of 18 residues.

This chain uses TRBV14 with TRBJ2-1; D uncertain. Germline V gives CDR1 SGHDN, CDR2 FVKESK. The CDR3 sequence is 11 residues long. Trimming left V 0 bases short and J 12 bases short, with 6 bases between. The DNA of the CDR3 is TGTGCCAGCAGCCAAGATCTACGGCAGTTCTTC. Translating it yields CASSQDLRQFF.

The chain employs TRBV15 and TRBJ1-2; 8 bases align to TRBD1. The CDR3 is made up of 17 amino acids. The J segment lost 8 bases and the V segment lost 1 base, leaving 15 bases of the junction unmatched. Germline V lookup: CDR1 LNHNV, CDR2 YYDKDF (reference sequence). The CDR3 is CATSRARTGKAAGGYTF. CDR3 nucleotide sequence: TGTGCCACCAGCAGAGCCCGGACAGGGAAAGCCGCCGGCGGCTACACCTTC. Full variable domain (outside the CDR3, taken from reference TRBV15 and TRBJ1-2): DAMVIQNPRYQVTQFGKPVTLSCSQTLNHNVMYWYQQKSSQAPKLLFHYYDKDFNNEADTPDNFQSRRPNTSFCFLDIRSPGLGDTAMYLCATSRARTGKAAGGYTFGSGTRLTVV.

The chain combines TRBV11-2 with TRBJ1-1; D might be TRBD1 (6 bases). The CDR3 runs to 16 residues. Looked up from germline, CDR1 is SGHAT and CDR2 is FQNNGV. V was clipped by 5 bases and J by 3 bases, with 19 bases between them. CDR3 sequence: CASSQAGQKLHTEAFF. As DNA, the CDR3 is TGTGCCAGCAGCCAAGCCGGACAGAAACTTCACACTGAAGCTTTCTTT.

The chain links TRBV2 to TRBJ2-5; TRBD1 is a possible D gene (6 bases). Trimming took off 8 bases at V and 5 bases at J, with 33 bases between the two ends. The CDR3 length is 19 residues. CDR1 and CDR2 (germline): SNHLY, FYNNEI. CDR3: CASGGYRLGTARGKETQYF. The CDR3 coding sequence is TGTGCCAGCGGCGGCTATAGACTCGGGACGGCGAGGGGGAAGGAGACCCAGTACTTC.

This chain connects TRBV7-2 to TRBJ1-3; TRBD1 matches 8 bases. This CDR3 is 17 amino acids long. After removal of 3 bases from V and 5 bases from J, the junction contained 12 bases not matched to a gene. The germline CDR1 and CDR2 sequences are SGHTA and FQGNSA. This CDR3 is CASSLGVTGEKRNTIYF. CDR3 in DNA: TGTGCCAGCAGCTTGGGAGTGACAGGGGAGAAGCGAAACACCATATATTTT.